The T cell receptor beta chain described here comes from a study of radiation and T cells in renal cell carcinoma. With 4 bases clipped from V and 4 bases from J, the junction kept 9 bases outside the gene matches. Germline CDR1 reads SGHKS; CDR2 reads YYEKEE (reference sequence). The CDR3 spans 15 residues. Time point indicated: baseline pretreatment blood. Stated treatment: 15 Gy SBRT to primary tumor, nephrectomy 4 weeks later. Serial blood draws occurred at baseline and 2 and 4 weeks post-SBRT. Measured with immunoSEQ multiplex PCR; TCRdb has only the in-frame clones, and not every one. This table holds about 150,000 clones, about nine tenths found once.

The specimen was blood, collected from a patient whose treatment included radiotherapy and nephrectomy. The receptor was isolated from a woman in her 70s with renal cell carcinoma. This sequence joins TRBV5-5 and TRBJ1-2; 8 bases agree with TRBD1. In DNA, the CDR3 is TGTGCCAGCAGCGTCTCGGACAGGGATTTCTATGGCTACACCTTC. Its translation: CASSVSDRDFYGYTF.